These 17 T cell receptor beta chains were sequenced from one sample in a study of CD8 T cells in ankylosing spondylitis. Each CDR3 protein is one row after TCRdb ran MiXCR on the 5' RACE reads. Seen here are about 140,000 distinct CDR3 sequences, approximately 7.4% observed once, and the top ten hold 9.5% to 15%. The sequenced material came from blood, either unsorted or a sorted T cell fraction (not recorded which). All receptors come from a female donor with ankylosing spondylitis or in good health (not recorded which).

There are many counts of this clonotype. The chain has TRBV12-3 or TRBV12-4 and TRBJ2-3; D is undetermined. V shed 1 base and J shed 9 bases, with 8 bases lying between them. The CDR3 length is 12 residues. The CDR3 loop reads CASSLGKKTQYF. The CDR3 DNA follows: TGTGCCAGCAGTTTAGGGAAGAAGACGCAGTATTTT.

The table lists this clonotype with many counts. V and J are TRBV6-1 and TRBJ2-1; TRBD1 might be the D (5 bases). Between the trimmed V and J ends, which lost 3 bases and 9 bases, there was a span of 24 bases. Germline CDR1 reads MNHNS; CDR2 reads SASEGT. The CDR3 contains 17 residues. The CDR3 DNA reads TGTGCCAGCAGTGATGATCTCCTAGGCTGGCATGGGGCTGAGCAGTTCTTC. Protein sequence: CASSDDLLGWHGAEQFF.

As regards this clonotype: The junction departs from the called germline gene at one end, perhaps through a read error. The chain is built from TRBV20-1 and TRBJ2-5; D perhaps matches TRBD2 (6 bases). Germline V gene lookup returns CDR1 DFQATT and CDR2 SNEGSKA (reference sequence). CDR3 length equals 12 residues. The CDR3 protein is CSTSPNQETQYF. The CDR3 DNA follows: TGCAGTACTAGCCCAAACCAAGAGACCCAGTACTTC.

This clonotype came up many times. The CDR3 reads CSAWGNRGNEQFF. The DNA for the CDR3 is TGCAGTGCTTGGGGGAACAGGGGCAATGAGCAGTTCTTC. V usage is TRBV20-1 and J usage is TRBJ2-1, with 7 positions matching TRBD1. Germline assignment: CDR1 DFQATT and CDR2 SNEGSKA (reference sequence). The CDR3 has 13 residues. V lost 5 bases and J lost 6; bases outside the gene matches: 7.

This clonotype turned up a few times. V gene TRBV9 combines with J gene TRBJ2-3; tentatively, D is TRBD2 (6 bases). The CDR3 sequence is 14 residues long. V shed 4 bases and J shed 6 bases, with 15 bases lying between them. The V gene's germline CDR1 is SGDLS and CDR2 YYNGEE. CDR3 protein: CASSPMEGYDTQYF. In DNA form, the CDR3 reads TGTGCCAGCAGCCCGATGGAGGGGTACGATACGCAGTATTTT.

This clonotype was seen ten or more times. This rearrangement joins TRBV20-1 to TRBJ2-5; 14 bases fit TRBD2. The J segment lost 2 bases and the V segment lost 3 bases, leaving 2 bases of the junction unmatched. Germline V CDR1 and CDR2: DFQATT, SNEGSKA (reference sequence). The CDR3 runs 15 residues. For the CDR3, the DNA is TGCAGTGCTAGGGGACTAGCGGGGGTTCAAGAGACCCAGTACTTC. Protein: CSARGLAGVQETQYF.

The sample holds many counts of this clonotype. CDR3 sequence (DNA): TGCGCCAGCAGCCGGCAGGGGGTTGAATCGCCCACTGAAGCTTTCTTT. Translation: CASSRQGVESPTEAFF. V gene TRBV5-1 combines with J gene TRBJ1-1, with 7 positions matching TRBD1. After removal of 4 bases from V and 4 bases from J, the junction contained 13 bases not matched to a gene. The CDR3 loop spans 16 amino acids. The V gene's germline CDR1 is SGHRS and CDR2 YFSETQ.

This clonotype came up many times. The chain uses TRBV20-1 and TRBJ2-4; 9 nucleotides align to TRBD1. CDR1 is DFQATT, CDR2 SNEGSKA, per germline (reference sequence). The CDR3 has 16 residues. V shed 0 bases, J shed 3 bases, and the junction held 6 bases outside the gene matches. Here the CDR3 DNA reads TGCAGTGCTAGAGAGGGACAGGGATATAGCAAAAACATTCAGTACTTC. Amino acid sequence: CSAREGQGYSKNIQYF.

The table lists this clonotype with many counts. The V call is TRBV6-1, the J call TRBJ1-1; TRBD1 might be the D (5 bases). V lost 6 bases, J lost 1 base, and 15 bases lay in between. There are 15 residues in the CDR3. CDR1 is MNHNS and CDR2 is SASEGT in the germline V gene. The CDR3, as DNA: TGTGCCAGCAGCCTGACCCGGACACCGAACACTGAAGCTTTCTTT. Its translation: CASSLTRTPNTEAFF.

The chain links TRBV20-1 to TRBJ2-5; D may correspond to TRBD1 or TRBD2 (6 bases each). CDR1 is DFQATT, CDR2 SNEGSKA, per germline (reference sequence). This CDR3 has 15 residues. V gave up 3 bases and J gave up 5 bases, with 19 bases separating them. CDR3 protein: CSARARGVNQETQYF. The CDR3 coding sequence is TGCAGTGCTAGGGCGAGGGGGGTAAATCAGGAGACCCAGTACTTC.

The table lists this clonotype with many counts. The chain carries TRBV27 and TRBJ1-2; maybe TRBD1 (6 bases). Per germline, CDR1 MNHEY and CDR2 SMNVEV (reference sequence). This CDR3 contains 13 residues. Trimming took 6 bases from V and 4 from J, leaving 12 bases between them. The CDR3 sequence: CASSPTGGYGYTF. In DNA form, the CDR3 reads TGTGCCAGCAGCCCGACAGGCGGCTATGGCTACACCTTC.

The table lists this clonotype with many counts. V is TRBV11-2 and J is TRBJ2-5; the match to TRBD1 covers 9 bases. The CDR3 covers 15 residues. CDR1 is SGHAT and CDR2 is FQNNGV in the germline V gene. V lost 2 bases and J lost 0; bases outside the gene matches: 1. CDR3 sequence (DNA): TGTGCCAGCAGCTTAAGGACAGGGGACCAAGAGACCCAGTACTTC. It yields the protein CASSLRTGDQETQYF.

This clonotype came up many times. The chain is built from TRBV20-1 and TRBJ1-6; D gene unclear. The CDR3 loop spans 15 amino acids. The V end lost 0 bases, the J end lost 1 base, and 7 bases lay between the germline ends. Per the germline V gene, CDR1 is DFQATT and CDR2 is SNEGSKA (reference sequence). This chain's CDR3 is CSARDQRSYNSPLHF. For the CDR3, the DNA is TGCAGTGCTAGAGATCAGAGGTCCTATAATTCACCCCTCCACTTT.

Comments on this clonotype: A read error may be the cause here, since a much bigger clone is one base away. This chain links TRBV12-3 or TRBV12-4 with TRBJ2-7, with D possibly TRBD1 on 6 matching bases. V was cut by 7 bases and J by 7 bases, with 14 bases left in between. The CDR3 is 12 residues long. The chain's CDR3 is CASTYKGTEQYF. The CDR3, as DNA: TGTGCCAGCACCTACAAGGGGACAGAGCAGTACTTC.

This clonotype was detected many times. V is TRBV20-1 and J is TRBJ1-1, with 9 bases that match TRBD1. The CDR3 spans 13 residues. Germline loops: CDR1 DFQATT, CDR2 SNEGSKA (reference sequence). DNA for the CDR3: TGCACTGTTGCTACAGGGGGCTTCACTGAAGCTTTCTTT. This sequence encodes CTVATGGFTEAFF.

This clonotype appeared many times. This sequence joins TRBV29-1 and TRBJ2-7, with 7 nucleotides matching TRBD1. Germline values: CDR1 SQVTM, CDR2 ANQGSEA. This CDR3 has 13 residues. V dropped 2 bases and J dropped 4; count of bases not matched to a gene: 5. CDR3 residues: CSVELDRTYEQYF. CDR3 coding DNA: TGCAGCGTTGAATTGGACAGGACTTACGAGCAGTACTTC.

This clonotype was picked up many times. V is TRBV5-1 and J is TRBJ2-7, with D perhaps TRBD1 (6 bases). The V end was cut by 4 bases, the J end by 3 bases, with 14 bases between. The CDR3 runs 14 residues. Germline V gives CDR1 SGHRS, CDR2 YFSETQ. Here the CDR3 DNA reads TGCGCCAGCAGCCCCCCGGGACAAATCTACGAGCAGTACTTC. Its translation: CASSPPGQIYEQYF.